This is a list of T cell receptor beta chains from one sample in a study of T cell responses to AZD1222 COVID-19 vaccine. Profiled with immunoSEQ multiplex PCR; TCRdb holds only in-frame clones, not every one. The repertoire holds 150,000 to 200,000 clones, about 90% seen once, with around 10% in the top ten. Specimen: peripheral blood, collected 28 days after the second AZD1222 dose. These receptors were collected from an adult who received the AZD1222 COVID-19 vaccine. CDR3s include the opening cysteine and the closing phenylalanine or tryptophan. A D gene is named only where the DNA matches it firmly. A clone size is listed for some rows: how often the clone was seen (once, few, many), or a class if it is expanded.

>TRBJ1-2|TRBV27|.|.
CASSLSGYYGYTF
TGTGCCAGCAGTTTATCAGGATACTATGGCTACACCTTC
>TRBJ2-1|TRBV7-9|TRBD2|.
CASSPNLAGYNEQFF
TGTGCCAGCAGCCCGAATCTAGCGGGGTACAATGAGCAGTTCTTC
>TRBJ2-7|TRBV3-1/TRBV3-2|TRBD1|.
CASSHLGQVSSYEQYF
TGTGCCAGCAGCCACCTGGGACAGGTGTCCTCCTACGAGCAGTACTTC
>TRBJ1-1|TRBV7-2|.|.
CASSLAGTPNTEAFF
TGTGCCAGCAGCTTAGCCGGGACACCGAACACTGAAGCTTTCTTT
>TRBJ1-2|TRBV6-2/TRBV6-3|TRBD1|.
CASSYSLGQGIANYGYTF
TGTGCCAGCAGTTACTCATTGGGACAGGGGATCGCTAACTATGGCTACACCTTC
>TRBJ2-7|TRBV4-2|TRBD1|.
CASSQVGRTGFYEQYF
TGTGCCAGCAGCCAAGTCGGGCGGACAGGATTCTACGAGCAGTACTTC
>TRBJ2-3|TRBV3-1/TRBV3-2|TRBD2|once
CASSQSGRASGVADTQYF
TGTGCCAGCAGCCAAAGTGGCCGGGCTAGCGGGGTGGCAGATACGCAGTATTTT
>TRBJ2-1|TRBV5-1|.|.
CASSLDELEQFF
TGCGCCAGCAGCCTAGATGAGCTTGAGCAGTTCTTC
>TRBJ1-1|TRBV30|.|.
CAWSPTDRTEAFF
TGTGCCTGGAGCCCGACAGACAGAACTGAAGCTTTCTTT
>TRBJ1-1|TRBV11-2|.|.
CASSLVASLNTEAFF
TGTGCCAGCAGCTTAGTTGCCAGCCTGAACACTGAAGCTTTCTTT
>TRBJ1-1|TRBV2|.|.
CASSVLVWGANPEAFF
TGTGCCAGCAGTGTTCTGGTCTGGGGGGCCAACCCTGAAGCTTTCTTT
>TRBJ2-7|TRBV5-1|.|.
CASSGSLTGLSYEQYF
TGCGCCAGCAGCGGATCCCTTACAGGTCTCTCCTACGAGCAGTACTTC
>TRBJ1-2|TRBV9|.|.
CASSVGERELSGGYTF
TGTGCCAGCAGCGTAGGGGAGAGGGAGTTGTCAGGAGGCTACACCTTC
>TRBJ2-6|TRBV30|.|.
CAWSVSGANVLTF
TGTGCCTGGAGTGTATCCGGGGCCAACGTCCTGACTTTC
>TRBJ1-5|TRBV15|.|.
CATNQGGNQPQHF
TGTGCCACCAATCAGGGAGGCAATCAGCCCCAGCATTTT
>TRBJ1-3|TRBV19|.|.
CASIHLGAGNTIYF
TGTGCCAGTATCCACCTCGGCGCTGGAAACACCATATATTTT
>TRBJ1-4|TRBV5-8|.|.
CASSSRATNEKLFF
TGTGCCAGCAGCTCCAGAGCAACTAATGAAAAACTGTTTTTT
>TRBJ2-7|TRBV29-1|.|.
CSVRRGSYEQYF
TGCAGCGTTCGGAGGGGATCCTACGAGCAGTACTTC
>TRBJ2-3|TRBV9|TRBD2|.
CASSVHLAGGPSDTQYF
TGTGCCAGCAGCGTTCATCTAGCGGGGGGGCCTTCGGATACGCAGTATTTT
>TRBJ1-6|TRBV11-2|.|.
CASSLVEGNSPLHF
TGTGCCAGCAGCTTAGTGGAGGGAAATTCACCCCTCCACTTT
>TRBJ1-1|TRBV19|TRBD1|.
CASSTLRGGNTEAFF
TGTGCCAGTAGTACCCTCAGGGGGGGGAACACTGAAGCTTTCTTT
>TRBJ2-1|TRBV12-3/TRBV12-4|.|.
CASNIQDNEQFF
TGTGCCAGCAACATACAAGACAATGAGCAGTTCTTC
>TRBJ2-1|TRBV19|TRBD2|once
CASSRRRGGQYNEQFF
TGTGCCAGTAGTAGGAGGCGGGGGGGCCAATACAATGAGCAGTTCTTC
>TRBJ2-7|TRBV9|.|.
CASSVGLGAYEQYF
TGTGCCAGCAGCGTAGGACTCGGGGCCTACGAGCAGTACTTC
>TRBJ1-6|TRBV2|.|.
CASSEAPESPLHF
TGTGCCAGCAGTGAAGCGCCGGAGTCACCCCTCCACTTT
>TRBJ1-1|TRBV6-2/TRBV6-3|TRBD1|.
CASSDRVLGAEAFF
TGTGCCAGCAGTGACAGGGTCCTTGGCGCTGAAGCTTTCTTT
>TRBJ2-1|TRBV10-1|.|.
CASSRGAPYNEQFF
TGCGCCAGCAGCCGGGGGGCCCCCTACAATGAGCAGTTCTTC
>TRBJ1-5|TRBV12-3/TRBV12-4|TRBD1|few
CASNHRGGEPQHF
TGTGCCAGCAACCACAGGGGAGGGGAGCCCCAGCATTTT
>TRBJ2-7|TRBV7-9|.|.
CASSSDSQMIYEQYF
TGTGCCAGCAGCTCCGACAGCCAAATGATATACGAGCAGTACTTC
>TRBJ1-2|TRBV6-5|.|once
CASSYSIGDLYTF
TGTGCCAGCAGTTACTCGATCGGGGATCTGTACACCTTC
>TRBJ1-1|TRBV10-2|.|.
CASSEIGGRGEAFF
TGCGCCAGCAGTGAGATTGGGGGAAGGGGTGAAGCTTTCTTT
>TRBJ1-4|TRBV19|.|.
CASTAIRQRSNEKLFF
TGTGCCAGTACCGCGATTCGACAGCGGTCTAATGAAAAACTGTTTTTT
>TRBJ2-7|TRBV7-8|.|.
CASSLAEDYEQYF
TGTGCCAGCAGCTTAGCGGAGGATTACGAGCAGTACTTC
>TRBJ1-1|TRBV30|.|once
CAWSVRGDTEAFF
TGTGCCTGGAGCGTTCGGGGCGACACTGAAGCTTTCTTT
>TRBJ1-1|TRBV20-1|TRBD1|.
CSARDSTEAFF
TGCAGTGCGAGGGACAGCACTGAAGCTTTCTTT
>TRBJ2-7|TRBV5-1|TRBD2|.
CASSPRVAGVFSYEQYF
TGCGCCAGCAGCCCACGGGTAGCGGGGGTTTTCTCCTACGAGCAGTACTTC
>TRBJ1-2|TRBV2|TRBD1|.
CASTPSDGQGTYGYTF
TGTGCCAGCACCCCAAGCGATGGACAGGGTACCTATGGCTACACCTTC
>TRBJ2-7|TRBV2|.|few
CASSGRLQYF
TGTGCCAGCAGTGGTAGATTACAGTACTTC
>TRBJ2-5|TRBV7-6|.|.
CASSLGLGLETQYF
TGTGCCAGCAGCTTAGGACTAGGGTTAGAGACCCAGTACTTC
>TRBJ2-3|TRBV5-4|TRBD2|.
CASSPRLAGSGLEQYF
TGTGCCAGCAGCCCTCGACTAGCGGGGAGCGGACTAGAACAGTATTTT
>TRBJ1-1|TRBV5-1|TRBD1|.
CASSGRTGGMNTEAFF
TGCGCCAGCAGCGGCCGGACAGGGGGGATGAACACTGAAGCTTTCTTT
>TRBJ1-4|TRBV30|.|.
CAWSHGRVGEKLFF
TGTGCCTGGAGTCATGGCAGGGTGGGGGAAAAACTGTTTTTT
>TRBJ2-7|TRBV6-2/TRBV6-3|TRBD1|.
CASSGTGTGISSPYEQYF
TGTGCCAGCAGTGGGACCGGGACAGGGATTTCTAGCCCCTACGAGCAGTACTTC
>TRBJ2-7|TRBV29-1|.|.
CSVAQISREQYF
TGCAGCGTTGCTCAGATCAGCCGGGAGCAGTACTTC
>TRBJ1-2|TRBV30|.|.
CAWTGGSNYGYTF
TGTGCCTGGACTGGGGGGTCTAACTATGGCTACACCTTC
>TRBJ1-1|TRBV10-3|.|.
CAISESPGRRGEAFF
TGTGCCATCAGTGAGTCGCCGGGGCGAAGGGGTGAAGCTTTCTTT
>TRBJ2-1|TRBV7-3|.|.
CASSLGGVNEQFF
TGTGCCAGCAGCTTAGGCGGGGTCAATGAGCAGTTCTTC
>TRBJ1-6|TRBV5-6|.|once
CASSLAGPANSPLHF
TGTGCCAGCAGCTTGGCGGGTCCCGCTAATTCACCCCTCCACTTT
>TRBJ1-1|TRBV19|.|.
CASSIMGANTEAFF
TGTGCCAGTAGTATAATGGGGGCGAACACTGAAGCTTTCTTT
>TRBJ2-3|TRBV11-3|.|.
CASIQGGEWADTQYF
TGTGCCAGCATTCAAGGGGGAGAATGGGCAGATACGCAGTATTTT
>TRBJ1-1|TRBV6-1|TRBD1|few
CASSDRGRGNTEAFF
TGTGCCAGCAGTGACAGGGGGCGAGGGAACACTGAAGCTTTCTTT
>TRBJ2-7|TRBV5-1|.|.
CASSSDGDYEQYF
TGCGCCAGCAGCTCGGACGGAGATTACGAGCAGTACTTC
>TRBJ1-1|TRBV28|TRBD1|.
CASSQSRGQGAAAFF
TGTGCCAGCAGCCAATCCCGGGGACAGGGGGCAGCAGCTTTCTTT
>TRBJ2-7|TRBV2|TRBD1|.
CASIRDRGYEQYF
TGTGCCAGCATCCGGGACAGGGGCTACGAGCAGTACTTC
>TRBJ2-1|TRBV7-9|.|.
CASRFDSGNEQFF
TGTGCCAGCAGATTCGACTCGGGCAATGAGCAGTTCTTC
>TRBJ2-7|TRBV3-1/TRBV3-2|.|.
CASSQVGADFKQYF
TGTGCCAGCAGCCAAGTGGGGGCCGACTTTAAGCAGTACTTC